The 23 T cell receptor beta chains given below trace back to one sample, sequenced in a study of blood T cell repertoires in COVID-19. TCRdb keeps only in-frame clones here, not all; method: immunoSEQ multiplex PCR. The sample contains roughly 250,000 clones, more than 75% of which appear only once. The sample was PBMCs or T cells enriched from blood (not recorded which). These receptors were obtained from a woman aged 50 to 60 who had recovered from COVID-19.

This clone was counted a single time. The chain recombines TRBV5-1 with TRBJ2-1; 7 nucleotides line up with TRBD2. Germline trimming cut 3 bases from V and 2 bases from J; bases unmatched to any gene: 11. The length of the CDR3 is 17 residues. Per the germline V gene, CDR1 is SGHRS and CDR2 is YFSETQ. The DNA of the CDR3 is TGCGCCAGCAGCTGGGGGGGACGGGGCAGGACCTACAATGAGCAGTTCTTC. Amino acid sequence: CASSWGGRGRTYNEQFF.

Comment on this clone: One junction end does not reproduce the germline sequence, and a read error may be involved. The chain links TRBV12-3 or TRBV12-4 to TRBJ1-1; D remains unclear. The CDR3 is made up of 13 amino acids. CDR3 DNA sequence: TGTGCCAGCAGTTTAGAGGCCCGGAGTCATCCCTACTTT. It encodes CASSLEARSHPYF.

This clone appeared a single time. The J gene is TRBJ1-1, the V gene TRBV7-9, with unresolved D. Germline assignment: CDR1 SEHNR and CDR2 FQNEAQ (reference sequence). The CDR3 has 14 amino acids. Trimming cost V 5 bases and J 5 bases, with 15 bases left between them. The CDR3 sequence: CASSLAREWTEAFF. As DNA, the CDR3 is TGTGCCAGCAGCCTGGCCCGGGAATGGACTGAAGCTTTCTTT.

The CDR3: CASSVGGRKSGYTF. CDR3 coding DNA: TGTGCCAGCAGCGTAGGGGGCAGGAAGAGCGGCTACACCTTC. V and J are TRBV9 and TRBJ1-2, with D perhaps matching TRBD1 (5 bases). Per germline, CDR1 SGDLS and CDR2 YYNGEE. The CDR3 is 14 residues long. The V gene lost 0 bases and the J gene lost 8 bases, with 14 bases spanning the gap.

The V and J genes are TRBV30 and TRBJ1-1; 7 bases align to TRBD1. Germline loops: CDR1 GTSNPN, CDR2 SVGIG (reference sequence). The CDR3 covers 13 residues. V was clipped by 3 bases and J by 5 bases; unmatched bases: 6. CDR3 loop: CAWRKGAMTEAFF. Here the CDR3 DNA reads TGTGCCTGGAGGAAGGGGGCGATGACTGAAGCTTTCTTT.

The chain carries TRBV28 and TRBJ2-1, with 9 bases aligning to TRBD2. The germline V gene encodes CDR1 MDHEN and CDR2 SYDVKM. J lost 7 bases, V lost 2 bases, and 6 bases had no gene match. CDR3 length: 15 residues. The CDR3 region is CASSLPGGRVNEQFF. The DNA for the CDR3 is TGTGCCAGCAGTTTACCGGGCGGGAGGGTGAATGAGCAGTTCTTC.

The chain links TRBV11-2 to TRBJ2-1; 13 nucleotides match TRBD2. Germline CDR1 SGHAT, CDR2 FQNNGV. The CDR3 runs 16 residues. The junction had 7 bases not matched to a gene; V was cut back by 4 bases and J by 7 bases. CDR3 loop: CASSSVTSGRGNEQFF. Here the CDR3 DNA reads TGTGCCAGCAGCTCGGTTACTAGCGGGAGGGGAAATGAGCAGTTCTTC.

V gene TRBV15 combines with J gene TRBJ1-2; 8 bases agree with TRBD1. V gave up 0 bases and J gave up 5 bases; unmatched junction bases: 5. The germline V gene has CDR1 LNHNV and CDR2 YYDKDF (reference sequence). The CDR3 runs 15 residues. The chain's CDR3 is CATSRDFRGPYGYTF. CDR3 DNA: TGTGCCACCAGCAGAGATTTCAGGGGGCCTTATGGCTACACCTTC. The full variable domain, rest sourced from reference TRBV15 and TRBJ1-2, is DAMVIQNPRYQVTQFGKPVTLSCSQTLNHNVMYWYQQKSSQAPKLLFHYYDKDFNNEADTPDNFQSRRPNTSFCFLDIRSPGLGDTAMYLCATSRDFRGPYGYTFGSGTRLTVV.

This sequence joins TRBV18 and TRBJ2-7; 8 bases map to TRBD1. The length of the CDR3 is 14 residues. Germline values: CDR1 KGHSH, CDR2 LQKENI. The junction had 7 bases not matched to a gene; V was cut back by 3 bases and J by 6 bases. The CDR3 sequence: CASSPPGQGREQYF. CDR3 DNA sequence: TGTGCCAGCTCACCCCCCGGACAGGGTCGCGAGCAGTACTTC.

This sequence joins TRBV5-6 and TRBJ2-7, with D possibly matching TRBD2 (7 bases). This CDR3 comprises 15 residues. Germline loops: CDR1 SGHDT, CDR2 YYEEEE. V was trimmed by 5 bases and J by 6 bases, leaving 21 bases between them. The CDR3 nucleotides read TGTGCCAGCAGACGGGGGGCAACAGGGCTACTCGAGCAGTACTTC. Translating it yields CASRRGATGLLEQYF.

The chain uses TRBV4-1 and TRBJ1-6; a weak D match, TRBD1 (6 bases). CDR1 is MGHRA and CDR2 is YSYEKL in the germline V gene. This CDR3 region has 15 residues. Deletions cut 5 bases from V and 9 bases from J, with 17 bases between. The CDR3 DNA reads as TGCGCCAGCAGCGGTTCGGACAGCGTGGGTTCACCCCTCCACTTT. Encoded protein: CASSGSDSVGSPLHF.

The V call is TRBV24-1, the J call TRBJ2-2; no definite D call. The CDR3 is 13 amino acids. Germline lookup yields CDR1 KGHDR and CDR2 SFDVKD. V lost 3 bases to trimming and J lost 7 bases, with 8 bases between them. CDR3 region: CATSDTFNGELFF. The CDR3 DNA reads as TGTGCCACCAGTGATACATTTAACGGGGAGCTGTTTTTT.

The chain employs TRBV7-9 and TRBJ1-4; D gene unclear. Germline V gene lookup returns CDR1 SEHNR and CDR2 FQNEAQ (reference sequence). V was trimmed by 2 bases and J by 0 bases, leaving 16 bases between them. This CDR3 is 18 amino acids long. CDR3 sequence reads: CASSLPRQAGTTNEKLFF. CDR3 DNA sequence: TGTGCCAGCAGCTTACCCCGCCAGGCGGGTACAACTAATGAAAAACTGTTTTTT.

The chain employs TRBV18 and TRBJ1-1; TRBD1 matches at 8 bases. V dropped 6 bases and J dropped 6; count of bases not matched to a gene: 9. Germline CDR1 and CDR2: KGHSH and LQKENI. The CDR3 consists of 14 residues. This CDR3 is CASSQAQGGAEAFF. The CDR3 bases are TGTGCCAGCTCGCAGGCACAGGGGGGGGCTGAAGCTTTCTTT.

This rearrangement joins TRBV27 to TRBJ2-1; D unclear. This CDR3 is 13 amino acids long. CDR1 is MNHEY, CDR2 SMNVEV, per germline (reference sequence). V lost 4 bases and J lost 7, with 11 bases in between. The CDR3 DNA follows: TGTGCCAGCAGTTATAGCATCGGGAATGAGCAGTTCTTC. Its translation: CASSYSIGNEQFF.

The CDR3 reads CASSKHEDNEQFF. The CDR3 nucleotides are TGTGCCAGCAGTAAACACGAGGACAATGAGCAGTTCTTC. V is TRBV6-6 and J is TRBJ2-1; D remains ambiguous. This CDR3 is 13 amino acids long. CDR1 MNHNY and CDR2 SVGAGI come from the germline V gene (reference sequence). Trimming cost V 5 bases and J 5 bases, with 10 bases left between them.

This clone showed up just once. The genes are TRBV19 and TRBJ2-5; tentative D call: TRBD1 (6 bases). V was cut by 6 bases and J by 1 base, with 15 bases left in between. From germline, CDR1 is LNHDA and CDR2 SQIVND (reference sequence). The CDR3 spans 15 residues. The CDR3 is CASSPFRGGQETQYF. The DNA of the CDR3 is TGTGCCAGTAGCCCCTTTAGAGGGGGCCAAGAGACCCAGTACTTC.

The chain employs TRBV18 and TRBJ1-1; no definite D call. The CDR3 covers 14 residues. V gave up 3 bases and J gave up 7 bases, with 15 bases separating them. The V gene's germline CDR1 is KGHSH and CDR2 LQKENI. CDR3 sequence: CASSPQEGPGEAFF. In DNA, the CDR3 is TGTGCCAGCTCACCGCAGGAGGGTCCGGGTGAAGCTTTCTTT.

This rearrangement joins TRBV4-3 to TRBJ1-3; the D gene is possibly TRBD1 (6 bases). Trimming stripped 0 bases from V and 3 bases from J, with 15 bases between. CDR1 is LGHNA and CDR2 is YSLEER in the germline V gene. This CDR3 is 17 amino acids long. The CDR3 nucleotides read TGCGCCAGCAGCCAAGACCTCAACAGGGCTGGTGGAAACACCATATATTTT. It yields the protein CASSQDLNRAGGNTIYF.

The chain combines TRBV27 with TRBJ1-2; TRBD1 is a possible D gene (6 bases). The V end was cut by 0 bases, the J end by 3 bases, with 8 bases between. The CDR3 has 14 amino acids. Germline V gives CDR1 MNHEY, CDR2 SMNVEV (reference sequence). As DNA, the CDR3 is TGTGCCAGCAGTTTATCGTCAGGGGACTATGGCTACACCTTC. Amino acids: CASSLSSGDYGYTF.

The rearrangement links TRBV3-1 (or the pseudogene TRBV3-2) to TRBJ1-2; 9 bases agree with TRBD1. This CDR3 comprises 18 residues. V shed 1 base, J shed 5 bases, and the junction held 14 bases outside the gene matches. In germline, CDR1 is LGHDT, CDR2 YNNKEL (reference sequence). CDR3 sequence (DNA): TGTGCCAGCAGCCAAGTTTGGGACAGGGACAACAGGGGTTATGGCTACACCTTC. The encoded protein is CASSQVWDRDNRGYGYTF.

This clone is a singleton in its sample. The gene calls are TRBV28 and TRBJ1-2; 9 nucleotides agree with TRBD1. The CDR3 is 13 amino acids. V shed 7 bases and J 5 bases; nucleotides not matched to a gene: 5. Germline CDR1 and CDR2: MDHEN and SYDVKM. In DNA, the CDR3 is TGTGCCAGCAACACCGGGACAGGGTATGGCTACACCTTC. This sequence encodes CASNTGTGYGYTF.

V is TRBV12-3 or TRBV12-4 and J is TRBJ2-7; possibly TRBD1 for D (6 bases). With 6 bases removed from V and 0 bases from J, the gap between germline ends came to 9 bases. There are 13 residues in the CDR3. CDR3: CASSNRVSYEQYF. The CDR3 DNA reads as TGTGCCAGCAGCAACAGGGTCTCCTACGAGCAGTACTTC.